The 30 T cell receptor beta chains listed next were all sequenced from one sample in a study of cytomegalovirus exposure and HLA in healthy donors. In the PCR, 60 Vbeta and 13 Jbeta primers were used. Data came from immunoSEQ multiplex PCR; TCRdb stores just in-frame clones and leaves some out. The sample records 90,000 or so clones, approximately 80% being singletons. Sequencing was done on a sample of PBMCs. The receptor source for this set is a man aged 25-45 years in good health and CMV-seropositive.

This CDR3 is CASSVPTPRTGREADTQYF. CDR3 bases: TGTGCCAGCAGTGTCCCAACACCTCGTACAGGGAGGGAGGCAGATACGCAGTATTTT. The chain couples TRBV2 to TRBJ2-3; the D gene is possibly TRBD2 (7 bases). The V and J ends lost 4 bases and 4 bases respectively, with 27 bases between them. The CDR3 totals 19 residues. Per the germline V gene, CDR1 is SNHLY and CDR2 is FYNNEI.

The chain links TRBV2 to TRBJ2-7; 9 positions match TRBD2. Germline-derived CDR1 and CDR2 are SNHLY and FYNNEI. V gave up 6 bases and J gave up 3 bases; unmatched junction bases: 15. The CDR3 is 17 amino acids. The CDR3 DNA sequence: TGTGCCAGCAGGGGGGCTAGCGGGAAGGGGAAGGTCTACGAGCAGTACTTC. It is translated as CASRGASGKGKVYEQYF.

The genes are TRBV28 and TRBJ2-7; D is unclear. Trimming stripped 3 bases from V and 2 bases from J, with 11 bases between. This CDR3 has 14 amino acids. Germline loops: CDR1 MDHEN, CDR2 SYDVKM. The CDR3: CASSFGPQTYEQYF. The CDR3 DNA reads as TGTGCCAGCAGTTTTGGGCCTCAGACCTACGAGCAGTACTTC.

The chain recombines TRBV5-1 with TRBJ1-1; the D gene is possibly TRBD1 (6 bases). Germline CDR1 is SGHRS and CDR2 is YFSETQ. Trimming took off 5 bases at V and 7 bases at J, with 15 bases between the two ends. The CDR3 runs to 13 residues. CDR3 loop: CASRPDRYGEAFF. DNA of the CDR3: TGCGCCAGCAGACCCGACAGGTACGGTGAAGCTTTCTTT.

This clone was counted between two and nine times. The chain carries TRBV28 and TRBJ2-1; maybe TRBD2 (7 bases). Germline loops: CDR1 MDHEN, CDR2 SYDVKM. V was pared by 7 bases and J by 0 bases, with 19 bases between. This CDR3 comprises 17 residues. The CDR3 here is CASTSGGRRSSYNEQFF. The DNA of the CDR3 is TGTGCCAGCACCTCCGGGGGGCGGAGGAGCTCCTACAATGAGCAGTTCTTC.

The V call is TRBV28, the J call TRBJ2-1; perhaps TRBD1 as D (6 bases). Per the germline V gene, CDR1 is MDHEN and CDR2 is SYDVKM. This CDR3 is 16 amino acids long. V dropped 7 bases and J dropped 7 bases, with 23 bases sitting between them. The CDR3 is CASTPVSQGFLNEQFF. In DNA, the CDR3 is TGTGCCAGCACCCCTGTTAGCCAGGGGTTTTTGAATGAGCAGTTCTTC.

This chain connects TRBV10-3 to TRBJ2-3; 7 nucleotides agree with TRBD2. CDR1 is ENHRY and CDR2 is SYGVKD in the germline V gene. Germline trimming cut 5 bases from V and 5 bases from J; bases unmatched to any gene: 13. The length of the CDR3 is 16 residues. The CDR3 DNA sequence: TGTGCCATCAGTCCGAGCAGGACTAGGGGCAAAGATACGCAGTATTTT. Its translation is CAISPSRTRGKDTQYF.

The rearrangement links TRBV5-8 to TRBJ2-7; 8 positions agree with TRBD1. This CDR3 contains 14 residues. The germline CDR1 and CDR2 sequences are SGHTS and YDEGEE. V shed 4 bases and J 4 bases; nucleotides not matched to a gene: 7. The CDR3 loop is CASSPGTGRYEQYF. The CDR3 DNA reads TGTGCCAGCAGCCCAGGGACAGGCAGATACGAGCAGTACTTC.

This chain connects TRBV29-1 to TRBJ1-4, with D perhaps matching TRBD1 (5 bases). V was trimmed by 0 bases and J by 7 bases, leaving 12 bases between them. Germline V lookup: CDR1 SQVTM, CDR2 ANQGSEA. The CDR3 covers 14 residues. The CDR3 nucleotides are TGCAGCGTTGAAGAGGCAGGGAGGGCTGAAAAACTGTTTTTT. The encoded protein is CSVEEAGRAEKLFF.

The chain is built from TRBV28 and TRBJ2-3, with D hard to call. V gave up 7 bases and J gave up 0 bases, with 8 bases separating them. CDR1 and CDR2 from the germline V gene are MDHEN and SYDVKM. The CDR3 is made up of 13 amino acids. CDR3 loop: CASTLRSTDTQYF. In DNA, the CDR3 is TGTGCCAGCACCCTCCGTAGCACAGATACGCAGTATTTT.

The chain combines TRBV10-2 with TRBJ1-1, with a tentative D call TRBD1 (6 bases). This CDR3 has 14 amino acids. CDR1 and CDR2 (germline): WSHSY, SAAADI. Between the trimmed V and J ends, which lost 10 bases and 2 bases, there was a span of 17 bases. CDR3 nucleotide sequence: TGCGCCACCACGCCAGGGACATTCAACACTGAAGCTTTCTTT. This encodes CATTPGTFNTEAFF.

The chain recombines TRBV30 with TRBJ1-1; weak D call: TRBD1 (5 bases). The CDR3 is made up of 12 amino acids. CDR1 is GTSNPN, CDR2 SVGIG, per germline (reference sequence). The germline V and J ends were trimmed by 8 bases and 4 bases, with 14 bases remaining between them. The CDR3 reads CAGGRGGTEAFF. Here the CDR3 DNA reads TGTGCCGGCGGTCGGGGGGGCACTGAAGCTTTCTTT.

The genes are TRBV7-9 and TRBJ2-5; D gene ambiguous. Germline V CDR1 and CDR2: SEHNR, FQNEAQ (reference sequence). The CDR3 is 14 amino acids. V was pared by 0 bases and J by 5 bases, with 10 bases between. The CDR3 DNA is TGTGCCAGCAGCTTAGCGCCTACAGCCGAGACCCAGTACTTC. Its translation is CASSLAPTAETQYF. The complete variable domain, with remaining parts taken from reference TRBV7-9 and TRBJ2-5, reads DTGVSQNPRHKITKRGQNVTFRCDPISEHNRLYWYRQTLGQGPEFLTYFQNEAQLEKSRLLSDRFSAERPKGSFSTLEIQRTEQGDSAMYLCASSLAPTAETQYFGPGTRLLVL.

The V gene is TRBV11-3, the J gene TRBJ2-2, with D perhaps TRBD1 (5 bases). CDR1 is SGHNT, CDR2 YENEEA, per germline. The CDR3 extends over 13 amino acids. The ends were cut back, 5 bases at V and 8 bases at J, with 12 bases in the middle. CDR3 loop: CASSAGIVGELFF. Written as DNA, the CDR3 is TGTGCCAGCAGCGCAGGGATTGTAGGGGAGCTGTTTTTT.

This clone was detected once. This sequence joins TRBV27 and TRBJ2-7, with D possibly matching TRBD1 (5 bases). Germline V gives CDR1 MNHEY, CDR2 SMNVEV (reference sequence). The germline V and J ends were trimmed by 0 bases and 4 bases, with 13 bases remaining between them. This CDR3 spans 15 amino acids. DNA for the CDR3: TGTGCCAGCAGTTTATCGTCAGGGCTAGGGTACGAGCAGTACTTC. This gives the protein CASSLSSGLGYEQYF.

This clone is a singleton in its sample. The genes are TRBV5-4 and TRBJ1-2; a possible D gene is TRBD1 (5 bases). The CDR3 runs to 15 residues. The V gene's germline CDR1 is SGHNT and CDR2 YYREEE (reference sequence). The V gene lost 5 bases and the J gene lost 6 bases, with 20 bases spanning the gap. The CDR3 sequence: CASRLRGGVQNGYTF. In DNA form, the CDR3 reads TGTGCCAGCAGACTCCGGGGGGGGGTGCAGAATGGCTACACCTTC.

V is TRBV5-1 and J is TRBJ2-5; TRBD2 matches at 9 bases. V shed 4 bases, J shed 4 bases, and the junction held 8 bases outside the gene matches. This CDR3 region has 15 residues. The germline V gene encodes CDR1 SGHRS and CDR2 YFSETQ. The CDR3 bases are TGCGCCAGCAGCCCTAGCGGGACGTCATCAGAGACCCAGTACTTC. This sequence encodes CASSPSGTSSETQYF.

The V call is TRBV5-1, the J call TRBJ2-1, with a tentative D call TRBD2 (6 bases). The germline V and J ends were trimmed by 0 bases and 1 base, with 8 bases remaining between them. CDR1 is SGHRS, CDR2 YFSETQ, per germline. This CDR3 spans 15 amino acids. CDR3 in amino acids: CASSLGGKSYNEQFF. CDR3 bases: TGCGCCAGCAGCTTGGGCGGGAAATCCTACAATGAGCAGTTCTTC.

The chain couples TRBV4-3 to TRBJ2-7, with 11 positions matching TRBD2. Per germline, CDR1 LGHNA and CDR2 YSLEER. This CDR3 has 18 amino acids. Trimming cost V 0 bases and J 4 bases; bases outside gene matches: 11. The CDR3 coding sequence is TGCGCCAGCAGCCAAGAACGGCCACTAGCGGGAGCATGGTACGAGCAGTACTTC. The encoded protein is CASSQERPLAGAWYEQYF.

The chain carries TRBV7-7 and TRBJ2-7, with TRBD2 matching 11 bases. The CDR3 sequence is 16 residues long. V was clipped by 5 bases and J by 5 bases; unmatched bases: 11. Per germline, CDR1 SSHAT and CDR2 FNYEAQ (reference sequence). The CDR3 spells CASSPLAGGNPHEQYF. DNA for the CDR3: TGTGCCAGCAGCCCCTTAGCGGGAGGGAATCCCCACGAGCAGTACTTC.

The chain is built from TRBV5-4 and TRBJ2-5; no definite D call. The end of the DNA fits TRBJ2-7 better, so the J call may be wrong. The CDR3 runs 13 residues. Germline V gene lookup returns CDR1 SGHNT and CDR2 YYREEE (reference sequence). CDR3: CASSLASSYEQYF. CDR3 sequence (DNA): TGTGCCAGCAGCTTGGCTAGCTCCTACGAGCAGTACTTC.

V and J are TRBV19 and TRBJ2-2; TRBD2 agrees at 9 bases. Looked up from germline, CDR1 is LNHDA and CDR2 is SQIVND (reference sequence). J was trimmed by 5 bases and V by 8 bases; bases with no gene match: 12. This CDR3 contains 16 residues. CDR3 DNA sequence: TGTGCCAGTTTTAGACTAGCGGACCTTAAGACCGGGGAGCTGTTTTTT. Protein sequence: CASFRLADLKTGELFF.

The rearrangement joins TRBV11-3 to TRBJ2-5; tentative D call: TRBD2 (6 bases). Germline CDR1 reads SGHNT; CDR2 reads YENEEA. This CDR3 region has 13 residues. V shed 7 bases and J shed 1 base, with 10 bases lying between them. The CDR3 coding sequence is TGTGCCAGCACGGCGGGACCCCAAGAGACCCAGTACTTC. Translation gives CASTAGPQETQYF.

The gene calls are TRBV6-4 and TRBJ2-2; 13 nucleotides match TRBD2. Trimming at V came to 4 bases and at J to 2 bases, leaving 7 bases not matched to a gene. Germline V gene lookup returns CDR1 MRHNA and CDR2 SNTAGT. This CDR3 spans 18 amino acids. CDR3 loop: CASSAELAGGANTGELFF. CDR3 sequence (DNA): TGTGCCAGCAGTGCCGAACTAGCGGGAGGGGCAAACACCGGGGAGCTGTTTTTT.

J is TRBJ2-3 and V is TRBV7-6; 10 nucleotides match TRBD2. The CDR3 covers 17 residues. From germline, CDR1 is SGHVS and CDR2 FNYEAQ. The trim removed 1 base at V and 5 bases at J, leaving 9 bases unmatched. The CDR3, as DNA: TGTGCCAGCAGCTTAGGGGCAGCGGGAGGGCGAGGAGATACGCAGTATTTT. Translating it yields CASSLGAAGGRGDTQYF.

In this sample, this clone turned up a few times. J is TRBJ2-2 and V is TRBV5-4; D is perhaps TRBD2 (5 bases). There are 15 residues in the CDR3. V shed 4 bases and J shed 4 bases, with 14 bases lying between them. Germline CDR1 is SGHNT and CDR2 is YYREEE (reference sequence). CDR3 region: CASSQGASFTGELFF. In nucleotides, the CDR3 is TGTGCCAGCAGCCAAGGAGCTAGCTTCACCGGGGAGCTGTTTTTT.

In the case of this clone: The germline gene is not matched at one end of the junction; a read error may be the cause. The chain is built from TRBV23-1 and TRBJ2-2; 7 positions match TRBD2. TRBV23-1 is flagged as an ORF with uncertain function. The CDR3 runs 13 residues. This CDR3 is CASRREKHRGAVF. The CDR3 DNA reads as TGCGCCAGCAGGCGGGAGAAACACCGGGGAGCTGTTTTT.

V is TRBV29-1 and J is TRBJ1-1; 10 bases line up with TRBD1. Germline V gene lookup returns CDR1 SQVTM and CDR2 ANQGSEA. Losses at the gene ends were 4 bases for V and 4 bases for J; bases not matched to a gene: 6. CDR3 length equals 14 residues. CDR3 region: CSVVTGTGATEAFF. DNA for the CDR3: TGCAGCGTTGTGACCGGGACAGGGGCCACTGAAGCTTTCTTT.

This clone was found a few times. The same CDR3 is also encoded by other DNA sequences in this sample. The rearrangement joins TRBV7-2 to TRBJ2-7; 10 bases match TRBD1. This CDR3 has 13 amino acids. CDR1 is SGHTA and CDR2 is FQGNSA in the germline V gene. V was clipped by 0 bases and J by 10 bases; unmatched bases: 3. The CDR3 DNA reads as TGTGCCAGCAGCTTAGCGGGGACAGGGGTTCAGTACTTC. Translation gives CASSLAGTGVQYF.

The chain combines TRBV28 with TRBJ2-7; 11 bases map to TRBD2. This CDR3 is 14 amino acids long. In germline, CDR1 is MDHEN, CDR2 SYDVKM. The trim removed 6 bases at V and 4 bases at J, leaving 5 bases unmatched. The CDR3 is CASRSSGRSYEQYF. Here the CDR3 DNA reads TGTGCCAGCAGATCTAGCGGGAGGTCTTACGAGCAGTACTTC.